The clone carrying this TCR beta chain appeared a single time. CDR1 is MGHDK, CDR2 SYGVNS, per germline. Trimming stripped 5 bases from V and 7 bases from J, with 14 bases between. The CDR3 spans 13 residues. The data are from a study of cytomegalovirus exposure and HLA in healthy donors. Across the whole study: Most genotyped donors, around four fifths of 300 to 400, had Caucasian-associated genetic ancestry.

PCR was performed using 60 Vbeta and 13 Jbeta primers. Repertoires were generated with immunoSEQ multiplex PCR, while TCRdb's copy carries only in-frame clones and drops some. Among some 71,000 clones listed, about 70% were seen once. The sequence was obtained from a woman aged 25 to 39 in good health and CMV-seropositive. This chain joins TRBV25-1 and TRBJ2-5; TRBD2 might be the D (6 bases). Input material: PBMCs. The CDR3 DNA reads TGTGCCAGCAGTCCACCCGGGGGTTGGACCCAGTACTTC. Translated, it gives CASSPPGGWTQYF. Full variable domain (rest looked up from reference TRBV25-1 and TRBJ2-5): EADIYQTPRYLVIGTGKKITLECSQTMGHDKMYWYQQDPGMELHLIHYSYGVNSTEKGDLSSESTVSRIRTEHFPLTLESARPSHTSQYLCASSPPGGWTQYFGPGTRLLVL.